These 2 T cell receptor beta chains were sequenced from one sample in a study of CD8 T cells in ankylosing spondylitis (dated by TCRdb to about 2017). The library relied on 5' RACE. TCRdb lists the instrument as Illumina HiSeq 2500. TCRdb reanalyzed the raw reads on its own, using fastp at Q25 for trimming and MiXCR for clone calling, and kept in-frame beta chains. Rows with a matching CDR3 protein are joined into one entry that keeps the most common DNA and genes. This sample comprises 50,000 to 70,000 distinct CDR3 sequences, about 6.2% of them detected only once. The top ten hold 5% of the sample. Input material: synovial fluid, either unsorted or a sorted T cell fraction (not recorded which). The receptors stem from a male donor with ankylosing spondylitis.

V is TRBV6-1 and J is TRBJ1-5, with 8 bases aligning to TRBD1. J gave up 7 bases and V 6 bases, and 8 bases lay outside the gene matches. Germline values: CDR1 MNHNS, CDR2 SASEGT. The CDR3 sequence is 14 residues long. This CDR3 is CASSLRGPDQPQHF. Written as DNA, the CDR3 is TGTGCCAGCAGCCTCAGGGGGCCCGACCAGCCCCAGCATTTT.

V usage is TRBV20-1 and J usage is TRBJ1-2; D gene unclear. The V and J ends lost 4 bases and 2 bases respectively, with 8 bases between them. Germline-derived CDR1 and CDR2 are DFQATT and SNEGSKA (reference sequence). The CDR3 is 12 residues long. CDR3 DNA sequence: TGCAGTGCTACACCTCACAACTATGGCTACACCTTC. This translates into CSATPHNYGYTF.